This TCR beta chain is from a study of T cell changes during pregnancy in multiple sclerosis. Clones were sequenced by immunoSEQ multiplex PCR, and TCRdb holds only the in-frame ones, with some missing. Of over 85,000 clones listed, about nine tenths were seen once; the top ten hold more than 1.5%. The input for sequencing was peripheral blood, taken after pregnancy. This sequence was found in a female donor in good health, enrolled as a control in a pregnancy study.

CDR3 DNA: TGTGCCAGCAGCATACAGGGCAATCAGCCCCAGCATTTT. It codes for CASSIQGNQPQHF. J is TRBJ1-5 and V is TRBV7-2, with D maybe TRBD1 (5 bases). The V and J ends lost 5 bases and 2 bases respectively, with 7 bases between them. CDR1 is SGHTA and CDR2 is FQGNSA in the germline V gene. CDR3 length equals 13 residues.